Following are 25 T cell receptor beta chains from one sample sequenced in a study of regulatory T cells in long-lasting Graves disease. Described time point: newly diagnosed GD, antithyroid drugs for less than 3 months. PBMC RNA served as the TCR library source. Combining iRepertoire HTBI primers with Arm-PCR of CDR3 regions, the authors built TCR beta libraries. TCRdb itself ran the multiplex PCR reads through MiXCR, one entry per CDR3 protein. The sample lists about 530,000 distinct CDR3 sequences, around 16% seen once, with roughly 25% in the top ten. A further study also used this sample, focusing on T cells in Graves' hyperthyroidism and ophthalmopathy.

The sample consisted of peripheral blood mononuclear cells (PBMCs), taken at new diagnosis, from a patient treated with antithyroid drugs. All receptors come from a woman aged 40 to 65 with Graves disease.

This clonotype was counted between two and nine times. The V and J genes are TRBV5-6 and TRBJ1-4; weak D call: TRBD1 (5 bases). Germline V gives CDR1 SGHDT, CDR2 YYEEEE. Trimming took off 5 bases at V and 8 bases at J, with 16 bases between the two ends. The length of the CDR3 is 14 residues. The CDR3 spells CASSFRAGKEKLFF. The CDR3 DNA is TGTGCCAGCAGTTTTAGGGCAGGGAAAGAAAAACTGTTTTTT.

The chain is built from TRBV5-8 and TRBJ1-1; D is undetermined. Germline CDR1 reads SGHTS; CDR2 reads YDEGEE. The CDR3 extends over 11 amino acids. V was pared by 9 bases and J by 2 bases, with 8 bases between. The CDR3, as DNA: TGTGCCATCCACAGAAACACTGAAGCTTTCTTT. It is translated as CAIHRNTEAFF.

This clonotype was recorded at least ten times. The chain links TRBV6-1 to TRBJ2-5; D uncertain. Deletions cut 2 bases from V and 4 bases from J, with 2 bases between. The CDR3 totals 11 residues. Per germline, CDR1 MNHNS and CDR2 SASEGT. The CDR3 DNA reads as TGTGCCAGCAGTGAACTAGAGACCCAGTACTTC. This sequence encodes CASSELETQYF.

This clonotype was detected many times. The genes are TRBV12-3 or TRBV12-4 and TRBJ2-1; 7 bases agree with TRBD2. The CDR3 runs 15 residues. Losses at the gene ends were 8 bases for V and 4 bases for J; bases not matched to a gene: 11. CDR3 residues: CASQTAGELYNEQFF. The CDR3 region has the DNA TGTGCCAGCCAAACCGCGGGGGAACTATACAATGAGCAGTTCTTC.

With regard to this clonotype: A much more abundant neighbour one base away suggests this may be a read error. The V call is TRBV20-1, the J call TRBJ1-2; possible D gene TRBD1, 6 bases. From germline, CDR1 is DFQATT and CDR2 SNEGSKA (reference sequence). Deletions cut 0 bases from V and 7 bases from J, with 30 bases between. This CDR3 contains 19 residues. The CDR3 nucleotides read TGCAGTGCTAGAGATTTTGTAGGGGGTGGGGTTGAGGCTAGACGTGGCTACACCTTC. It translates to CSARDFVGGGVEARRGYTF.

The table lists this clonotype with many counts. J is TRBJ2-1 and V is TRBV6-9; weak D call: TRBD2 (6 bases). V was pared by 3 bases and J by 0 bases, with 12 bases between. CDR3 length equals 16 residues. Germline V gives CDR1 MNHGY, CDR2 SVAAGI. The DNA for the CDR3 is TGTGCCAGCAGTTACTCTGGGACTCCCTCCTACAATGAGCAGTTCTTC. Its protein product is CASSYSGTPSYNEQFF.

DNA for the CDR3: TGTGCCAGTAGTTATACTAGCGGGGTCAGCACAGATACGCAGTATTTT. This gives the protein CASSYTSGVSTDTQYF. V gene TRBV19 combines with J gene TRBJ2-3, with 10 bases fitting TRBD2. The germline CDR1 and CDR2 sequences are LNHDA and SQIVND (reference sequence). The V gene end was trimmed by 5 bases and the J gene end by 0 bases; junction bases not matched to a gene: 5. The CDR3 extends over 16 amino acids.

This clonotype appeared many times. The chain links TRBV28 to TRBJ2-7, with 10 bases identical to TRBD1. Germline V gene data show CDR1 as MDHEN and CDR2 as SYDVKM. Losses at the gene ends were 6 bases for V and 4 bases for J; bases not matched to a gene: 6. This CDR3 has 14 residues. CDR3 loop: CASSFGTGVYEQYF. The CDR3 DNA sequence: TGTGCCAGCAGCTTCGGGACAGGGGTTTACGAGCAGTACTTC. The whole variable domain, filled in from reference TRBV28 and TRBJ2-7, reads DVKVTQSSRYLVKRTGEKVFLECVQDMDHENMFWYRQDPGLGLRLIYFSYDVKMKEKGDIPEGYSVSREKKERFSLILESASTNQTSMYLCASSFGTGVYEQYFGPGTRLTVT.

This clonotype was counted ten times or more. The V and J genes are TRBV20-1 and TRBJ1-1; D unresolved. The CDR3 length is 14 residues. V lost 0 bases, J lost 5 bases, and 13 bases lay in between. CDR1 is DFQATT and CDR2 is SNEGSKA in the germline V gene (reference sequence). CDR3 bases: TGCAGTGCTAGAGATCAGGAGCGAATTACTGAAGCTTTCTTT. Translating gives CSARDQERITEAFF.

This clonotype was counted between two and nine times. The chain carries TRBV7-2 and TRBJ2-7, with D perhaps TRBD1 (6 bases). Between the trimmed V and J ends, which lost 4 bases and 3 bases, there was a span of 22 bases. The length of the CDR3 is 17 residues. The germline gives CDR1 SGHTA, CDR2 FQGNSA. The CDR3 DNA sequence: TGTGCCAGCAGCTCCCGATACCCCGGGGACACCCACTACGAGCAGTACTTC. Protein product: CASSSRYPGDTHYEQYF.

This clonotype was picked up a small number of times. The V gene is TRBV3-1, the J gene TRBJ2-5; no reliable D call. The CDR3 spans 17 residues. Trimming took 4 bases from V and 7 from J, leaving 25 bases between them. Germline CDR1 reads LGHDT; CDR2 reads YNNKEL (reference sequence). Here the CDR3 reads CASSPTAEYGFVGTQYF. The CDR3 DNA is TGTGCCAGCAGCCCCACGGCGGAGTATGGGTTCGTAGGGACCCAGTACTTC.

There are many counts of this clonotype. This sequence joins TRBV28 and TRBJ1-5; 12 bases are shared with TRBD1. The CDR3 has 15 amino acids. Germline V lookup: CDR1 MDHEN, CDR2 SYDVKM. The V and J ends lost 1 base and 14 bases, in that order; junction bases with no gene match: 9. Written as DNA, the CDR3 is TGTGCCAGCAGTTTATTCGGGACAGGGGGCCAAGGCGAGCATTTT. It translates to CASSLFGTGGQGEHF. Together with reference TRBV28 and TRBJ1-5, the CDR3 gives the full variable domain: DVKVTQSSRYLVKRTGEKVFLECVQDMDHENMFWYRQDPGLGLRLIYFSYDVKMKEKGDIPEGYSVSREKKERFSLILESASTNQTSMYLCASSLFGTGGQGEHFGDGTRLSIL.

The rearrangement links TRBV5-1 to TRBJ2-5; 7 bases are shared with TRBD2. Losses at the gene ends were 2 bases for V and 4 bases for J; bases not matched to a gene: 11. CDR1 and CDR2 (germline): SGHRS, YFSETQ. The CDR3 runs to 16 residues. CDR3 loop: CASSFQAGLTGETQYF. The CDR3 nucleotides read TGCGCCAGCAGCTTCCAAGCGGGACTTACGGGAGAGACCCAGTACTTC. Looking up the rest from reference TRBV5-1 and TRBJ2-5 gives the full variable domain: KAGVTQTPRYLIKTRGQQVTLSCSPISGHRSVSWYQQTPGQGLQFLFEYFSETQRNKGNFPGRFSGRQFSNSRSEMNVSTLELGDSALYLCASSFQAGLTGETQYFGPGTRLLVL.

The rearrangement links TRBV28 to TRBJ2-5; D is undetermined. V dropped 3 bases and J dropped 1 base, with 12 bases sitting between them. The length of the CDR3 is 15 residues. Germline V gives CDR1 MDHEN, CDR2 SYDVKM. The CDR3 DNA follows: TGTGCCAGCAGTTTGTGGAGTGGGATCCAAGAGACCCAGTACTTC. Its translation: CASSLWSGIQETQYF.

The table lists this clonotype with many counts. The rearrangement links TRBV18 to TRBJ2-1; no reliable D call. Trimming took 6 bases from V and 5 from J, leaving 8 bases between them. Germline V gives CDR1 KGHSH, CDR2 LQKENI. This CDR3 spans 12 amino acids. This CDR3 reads CASSPDDNEQFF. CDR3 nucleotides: TGTGCCAGCTCCCCCGATGACAATGAGCAGTTCTTC.

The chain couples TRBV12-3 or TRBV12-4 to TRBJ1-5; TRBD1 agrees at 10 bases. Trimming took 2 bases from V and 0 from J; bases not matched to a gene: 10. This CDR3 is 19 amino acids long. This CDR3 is CASSLRKTGGSFSNQPQHF. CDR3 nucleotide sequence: TGTGCCAGCAGTTTAAGGAAGACAGGGGGCAGTTTTAGCAATCAGCCCCAGCATTTT.

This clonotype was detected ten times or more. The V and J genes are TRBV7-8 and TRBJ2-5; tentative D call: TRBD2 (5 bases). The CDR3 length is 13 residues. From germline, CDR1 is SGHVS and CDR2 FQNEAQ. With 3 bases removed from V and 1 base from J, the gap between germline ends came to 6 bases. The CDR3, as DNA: TGTGCCAGCAGCTTGGGAGTCCAAGAGACCCAGTACTTC. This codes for CASSLGVQETQYF.

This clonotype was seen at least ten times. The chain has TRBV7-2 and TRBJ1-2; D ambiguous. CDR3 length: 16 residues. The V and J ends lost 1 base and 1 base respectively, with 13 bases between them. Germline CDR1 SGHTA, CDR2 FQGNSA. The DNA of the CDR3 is TGTGCCAGCAGCTTAGACGGCAGAATAAATAACTATGGCTACACCTTC. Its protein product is CASSLDGRINNYGYTF.

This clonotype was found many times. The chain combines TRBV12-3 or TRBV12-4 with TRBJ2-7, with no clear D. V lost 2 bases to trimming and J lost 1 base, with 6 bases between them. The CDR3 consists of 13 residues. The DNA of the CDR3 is TGTGCCAGCAGTTTATCCATGTCCTACGAGCAGTACTTC. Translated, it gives CASSLSMSYEQYF.

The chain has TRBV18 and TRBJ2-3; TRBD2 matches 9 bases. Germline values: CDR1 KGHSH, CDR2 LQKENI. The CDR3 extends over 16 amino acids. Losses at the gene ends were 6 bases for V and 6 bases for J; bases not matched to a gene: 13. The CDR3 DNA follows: TGTGCCAGCTCTGCACTTAGCGGGGGCTCACCGGATACGCAGTATTTT. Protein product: CASSALSGGSPDTQYF. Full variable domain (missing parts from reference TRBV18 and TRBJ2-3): NAGVMQNPRHLVRRRGQEARLRCSPMKGHSHVYWYRQLPEEGLKFMVYLQKENIIDESGMPKERFSAEFPKEGPSILRIQQVVRGDSAAYFCASSALSGGSPDTQYFGPGTRLTVL.

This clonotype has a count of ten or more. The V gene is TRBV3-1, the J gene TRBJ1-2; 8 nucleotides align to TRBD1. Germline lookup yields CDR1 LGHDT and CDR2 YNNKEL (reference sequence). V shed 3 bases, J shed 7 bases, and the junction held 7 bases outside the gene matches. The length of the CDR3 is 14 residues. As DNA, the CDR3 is TGTGCCAGCAGCCAGGGTATACAGGGGGGTGGCTACACCTTC. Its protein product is CASSQGIQGGGYTF. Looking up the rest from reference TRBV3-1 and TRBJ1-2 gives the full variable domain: DTAVSQTPKYLVTQMGNDKSIKCEQNLGHDTMYWYKQDSKKFLKIMFSYNNKELIINETVPNRFSPKSPDKAHLNLHINSLELGDSAVYFCASSQGIQGGGYTFGSGTRLTVV.

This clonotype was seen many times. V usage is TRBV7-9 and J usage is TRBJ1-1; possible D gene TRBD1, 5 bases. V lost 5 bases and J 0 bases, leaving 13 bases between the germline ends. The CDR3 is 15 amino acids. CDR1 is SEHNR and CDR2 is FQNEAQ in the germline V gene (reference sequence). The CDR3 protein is CASSPMAGLNTEAFF. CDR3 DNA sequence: TGTGCCAGCAGCCCCATGGCAGGGCTGAACACTGAAGCTTTCTTT.

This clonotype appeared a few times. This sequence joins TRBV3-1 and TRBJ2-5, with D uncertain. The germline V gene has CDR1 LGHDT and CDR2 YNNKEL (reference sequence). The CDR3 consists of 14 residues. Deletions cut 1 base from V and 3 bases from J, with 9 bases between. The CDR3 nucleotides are TGTGCCAGCAGCCAAGCTCCGCAGGAAGAGACCCAGTACTTC. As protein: CASSQAPQEETQYF.

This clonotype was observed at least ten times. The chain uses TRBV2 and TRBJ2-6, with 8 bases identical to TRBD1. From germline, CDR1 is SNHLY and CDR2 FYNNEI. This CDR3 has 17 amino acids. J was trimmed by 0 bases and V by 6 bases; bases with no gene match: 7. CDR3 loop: CASSGGTGPSGANVLTF. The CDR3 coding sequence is TGTGCCAGCAGCGGAGGGACAGGACCCTCTGGGGCCAACGTCCTGACTTTC. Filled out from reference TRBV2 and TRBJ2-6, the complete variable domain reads EPEVTQTPSHQVTQMGQEVILRCVPISNHLYFYWYRQILGQKVEFLVSFYNNEISEKSEIFDDQFSVERPDGSNFTLKIRSTKLEDSAMYFCASSGGTGPSGANVLTFGAGSRLTVL.

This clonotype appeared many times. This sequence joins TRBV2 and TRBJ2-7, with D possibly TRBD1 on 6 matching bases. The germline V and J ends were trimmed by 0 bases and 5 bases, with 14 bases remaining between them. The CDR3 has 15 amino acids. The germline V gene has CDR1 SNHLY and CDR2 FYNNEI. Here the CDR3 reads CASSEAARGKNEQYF. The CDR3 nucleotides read TGTGCCAGCAGTGAAGCTGCCAGGGGTAAGAACGAGCAGTACTTC.